These 2 T cell receptor beta chains were sequenced from one sample in a study of Graves' ophthalmopathy and Graves' hyperthyroidism (dated by TCRdb to the late 2010s). The reads were generated on an Illumina HiSeq 2000. TCR beta CDR3 regions were amplified from RNA transcripts for repertoire sequencing. A first-round RT-PCR used HTBI primers with the Qiagen OneStep RT-PCR kit, followed by a second-round multiplex PCR, size selection and purification. Starting from the raw public reads, TCRdb applied fastp trimming at Q25, assembled clones with MiXCR and retained in-frame beta chains. All rows with the same CDR3 protein become a single entry with the most common DNA and genes. The sample includes approximately 380,000 distinct CDR3 sequences, with under 25% observed a single time. Clones ranked in the top ten supply 2.5% to 3.5% of the sample. The specimen sequenced was peripheral blood. These receptor sequences come from a woman under 30 with stable Graves' hyperthyroidism. Donor details come from another sample of the same person, matched by shared clones.

The chain combines TRBV18 with TRBJ2-3, with D unresolved. Per the germline V gene, CDR1 is KGHSH and CDR2 is LQKENI. V lost 3 bases and J lost 4, with 5 bases in between. The CDR3 totals 12 residues. The CDR3, as DNA: TGTGCCAGCTCACCGTCGTCAGATACGCAGTATTTT. It translates to CASSPSSDTQYF.

This clonotype showed up just a few times. This may arise from a read error, as a much more abundant clone is one base away. The rearrangement uses TRBV24-1 and TRBJ1-1, with D unresolved. This CDR3 is built from 13 residues. Germline V CDR1 and CDR2: KGHDR, SFDVKD. The CDR3 reads CATLGMGDTEACF. CDR3 nucleotides: TGTGCCACCCTAGGGATGGGAGACACTGAAGCTTGCTTT.